The clone carrying this T cell receptor beta chain was seen only once. Its specificity is unknown. TCRdb re-called the multiplex PCR reads with MiXCR, one entry per CDR3 protein. The table shows 150,000 to 250,000 distinct CDR3 sequences, with approximately 30% occurring only once. The sample belongs to a study of breast tumors, draining lymph nodes, adjacent tissues. Regarding the study as a whole: That most tumor T cells come from lymph nodes remained unproven. Findings are consistent with lymph node origin and intratumoral expansion of most tumor T cells. Luminal-like breast cancer showed significantly greater tumor-nontumor repertoire similarity than basal-like breast cancer did.

The lymph nodes were axillary draining lymph nodes from breast cancer patients. Trimming removed 1 base at V and 5 bases at J, with 14 bases between. Germline-derived CDR1 and CDR2 are MNHNS and SASEGT. The CDR3 is 15 amino acids. Sequencing input: axillary lymph node tissue. This chain joins TRBV6-1 and TRBJ1-1, with D possibly matching TRBD1 (5 bases). This receptor was obtained from a female donor with breast cancer. Some clones in this sample may be carry-over from other donors' samples. CDR3 DNA: TGTGCCAGCAGTGAAGGAAGGGGAGGCGATACTGAAGCTTTCTTT. This sequence encodes CASSEGRGGDTEAFF.